The 9 T cell receptor beta chains below were found in one sample sequenced in a study of cytomegalovirus exposure and HLA in healthy donors. The PCR made use of 60 Vbeta and 13 Jbeta primers. The assay was immunoSEQ multiplex PCR, and TCRdb's table has in-frame clones only and misses some. The sample holds under 120,000 clones, around 70% seen once. Sample: PBMCs. These receptors came from a man aged 35-49 years in good health and CMV-seropositive.

This chain connects TRBV30 to TRBJ2-2; 10 nucleotides agree with TRBD1. Germline V lookup: CDR1 GTSNPN, CDR2 SVGIG (reference sequence). V dropped 5 bases and J dropped 6; count of bases not matched to a gene: 6. This CDR3 region has 14 residues. CDR3 protein: CAWGDRGLAGELFF. The CDR3 DNA follows: TGTGCCTGGGGGGACAGGGGACTAGCCGGGGAGCTGTTTTTT.

The chain combines TRBV2 with TRBJ1-3; D is unclear. Germline-derived CDR1 and CDR2 are SNHLY and FYNNEI. This CDR3 is built from 16 residues. V was pared by 7 bases and J by 0 bases, with 16 bases between. The chain's CDR3 is CASTRNTDFSGNTIYF. The CDR3 coding sequence is TGTGCCAGCACTCGGAACACCGACTTCTCTGGAAACACCATATATTTT.

This rearrangement joins TRBV6-1 to TRBJ1-2; no reliable D call. CDR3 length: 13 residues. V was pared by 0 bases and J by 4 bases, with 6 bases between. Looked up from germline, CDR1 is MNHNS and CDR2 is SASEGT. CDR3 residues: CASSEAYVYGYTF. The DNA of the CDR3 is TGTGCCAGCAGTGAAGCCTACGTCTATGGCTACACCTTC.

The V call is TRBV29-1, the J call TRBJ2-2, with D unresolved. Germline-derived CDR1 and CDR2 are SQVTM and ANQGSEA. The germline V and J ends were trimmed by 3 bases and 1 base, with 6 bases remaining between them. The length of the CDR3 is 13 residues. CDR3: CSVDQWNTGELFF. The CDR3 DNA follows: TGCAGCGTTGACCAGTGGAACACCGGGGAGCTGTTTTTT.

The CDR3 coding sequence is TGTGCCATCAGTGAGTCGATGTTACTAGCGGGAGCCCCCGAGCAGTACGTC. Amino acid sequence: CAISESMLLAGAPEQYV. The chain employs TRBV10-3 and TRBJ2-7; 11 bases are shared with TRBD2. Unmatched junction bases numbered 10, after V lost 0 bases and J lost 6 bases. The CDR3 is made up of 17 amino acids. CDR1 and CDR2 (germline): ENHRY, SYGVKD.

This chain connects TRBV30 to TRBJ1-4; D unresolved. The CDR3 is 13 amino acids. Germline V gene lookup returns CDR1 GTSNPN and CDR2 SVGIG (reference sequence). V was trimmed by 5 bases and J by 2 bases, leaving 9 bases between them. The CDR3 region is CAWAGATNEKLFF. The CDR3 DNA is TGTGCCTGGGCGGGAGCGACTAATGAAAAACTGTTTTTT.

This rearrangement joins TRBV6-4 to TRBJ2-2; TRBD1 might be the D (6 bases). Germline assignment: CDR1 MRHNA and CDR2 SNTAGT. This CDR3 has 15 residues. V lost 5 bases and J 3 bases, leaving 13 bases between the germline ends. Written as DNA, the CDR3 is TGTGCCAGCAGTCCTGGGGCAGGGGACACCGGGGAGCTGTTTTTT. Its protein product is CASSPGAGDTGELFF.

The V gene is TRBV4-2, the J gene TRBJ2-4; possibly TRBD1 for D (6 bases). This CDR3 comprises 16 residues. V lost 0 bases to trimming and J lost 5 bases, with 14 bases between them. The V gene's germline CDR1 is LGHNA and CDR2 YNFKEQ. The CDR3 DNA is TGTGCCAGCAGCCAAGAAAGCGGAACAGGGCAAAACATTCAGTACTTC. Translated: CASSQESGTGQNIQYF.

CDR3 nucleotides: TGTGCCAGCAGCACTCAGTTTCGGGAGCCCCGTAGGACAGATACGCAGTATTTT. Its translation is CASSTQFREPRRTDTQYF. The rearrangement joins TRBV9 to TRBJ2-3; D may be TRBD2 (6 bases). CDR1 is SGDLS, CDR2 YYNGEE, per germline. V gave up 4 bases and J gave up 3 bases, with 24 bases separating them. CDR3 size: 18 residues.